These T cell receptor beta chains were read from a single sample in a study of response to subunit inactivated influenza vaccine. One entry per CDR3 protein, called by TCRdb with MiXCR from the RT-PCR reads. The data contain 450,000 to 550,000 distinct CDR3 sequences, around 25% of them singletons. The starting material was CD4+ T cells sorted from PBMCs, obtained more than 4 days after vaccination. The receptors were sampled from a man in his fifties or sixties who received an inactivated influenza vaccine. Both conserved end residues are part of each CDR3. The D gene is left open where the match is weak. A row's size may be missing; if present it is once, few, many or a size class.

cdr3_aa	cdr3_nt	d_call	j_call	v_call	clone_size
CASSPGTALGSRNQPQHF	TGTGCCAGCAGCCCAGGGACCGCGCTCGGGTCTAGGAATCAGCCCCAGCATTTT	NA	TRBJ1-5	TRBV11-1	many
CASSRGLAFDEQFF	TGTGCCAGCAGCCGGGGACTAGCTTTCGATGAGCAGTTCTTC	TRBD2	TRBJ2-1	TRBV7-2	few
CASSGGQGGETQYF	TGCGCCAGCAGCGGTGGACAGGGAGGGGAGACCCAGTACTTC	NA	TRBJ2-5	TRBV5-1	few
CSADRVYGYTF	TGCAGTGCTGACAGGGTTTATGGCTACACCTTC	TRBD1	TRBJ1-2	TRBV20-1	NA
CASSQGTYGYTF	TGTGCCAGCAGCCAGGGGACCTATGGCTACACCTTC	NA	TRBJ1-2	TRBV7-2	many
CAISTFGTGVDEQFF	TGTGCCATCAGTACTTTCGGGACGGGGGTGGATGAGCAGTTCTTC	NA	TRBJ2-1	TRBV10-3	NA
CSARGHYEQYF	TGCAGTGCTAGGGGTCACTACGAGCAGTACTTC	NA	TRBJ2-7	TRBV20-1	NA
CASSPGLTTSNEKLFF	TGTGCCAGCAGCCCGGGTTTGACAACTTCTAATGAAAAACTGTTTTTT	NA	TRBJ1-4	TRBV9	NA
CASSSRTGGEGYTF	TGTGCCAGCAGCTCAAGAACAGGGGGGGAAGGCTACACCTTC	TRBD1	TRBJ1-2	TRBV7-9	few
CASSPRDSKETQYF	TGTGCTAGCAGCCCAAGGGACTCTAAAGAGACCCAGTACTTC	NA	TRBJ2-5	TRBV7-7	NA
CASSIQQGFYEQYF	TGTGCCAGCAGCATCCAACAGGGGTTCTACGAGCAGTACTTC	TRBD1	TRBJ2-7	TRBV7-2	NA
CASSVEADYEQYF	TGTGCCAGCAGTGTGGAGGCAGACTACGAGCAGTACTTC	NA	TRBJ2-7	TRBV6-1	NA
CASSFRGSKNIQYF	TGTGCCAGCAGTTTTAGAGGTTCCAAAAACATTCAGTACTTC	NA	TRBJ2-4	TRBV12-3/TRBV12-4	NA
CASNLGTARETQYF	TGTGCCAGCAACCTCGGGACAGCCCGAGAGACCCAGTACTTC	TRBD1	TRBJ2-5	TRBV2	many
CATSRATSGGGNEQFF	TGTGCCACCAGCAGAGCGACTAGCGGGGGGGGGAATGAGCAGTTCTTC	TRBD2	TRBJ2-1	TRBV15	NA
CASSLTLSARRDLGRYEQFF	TGTGCCAGCAGCCTCACCTTAAGCGCTCGCCGGGACCTAGGTCGGTATGAGCAGTTCTTC	NA	TRBJ2-1	TRBV7-3	NA
CASSPDVALYNEQFF	TGTGCCAGCAGCCCTGACGTTGCGTTATACAATGAGCAGTTCTTC	NA	TRBJ2-1	TRBV7-9	NA
CASSLVSLNPYTEAFF	TGCGCCAGCAGCTTGGTTTCACTTAACCCGTACACTGAAGCTTTCTTT	NA	TRBJ1-1	TRBV5-1	NA
CASSQGVNEKLFF	TGCGCCAGCAGCCAAGGGGTCAATGAAAAACTGTTTTTT	NA	TRBJ1-4	TRBV4-3	few
CSARVLNTGELFF	TGCAGTGCTAGAGTTTTAAACACCGGGGAGCTGTTTTTT	NA	TRBJ2-2	TRBV20-1	NA
CASRGTLAGGPYEQYF	TGTGCCAGCAGGGGAACACTAGCGGGAGGGCCCTACGAGCAGTACTTC	TRBD2	TRBJ2-7	TRBV6-1	NA
CASSPGRYEQYF	TGTGCCAGCAGTCCGGGACGGTACGAGCAGTACTTC	NA	TRBJ2-7	TRBV6-6	few
CSAPPGGTHNTEAFF	TGCAGTGCTCCACCTGGCGGGACACACAACACTGAAGCTTTCTTT	NA	TRBJ1-1	TRBV20-1	few
CASRSGWSNTEAFF	TGTGCCAGCAGAAGCGGCTGGTCGAACACTGAAGCTTTCTTT	NA	TRBJ1-1	TRBV28	NA
CAISEAHAGLAASSGANVLTF	TGTGCCATCAGTGAAGCTCACGCGGGACTAGCGGCCTCCTCTGGGGCCAACGTCCTGACTTTC	TRBD2	TRBJ2-6	TRBV10-3	NA
CASSLDSGAGETQYF	TGTGCCAGCAGCTTAGACTCGGGAGCCGGAGAGACCCAGTACTTC	NA	TRBJ2-5	TRBV7-8	few
CSARDPRAGHPYEQYF	TGCAGTGCTAGGGACCCCAGAGCGGGACACCCCTACGAGCAGTACTTC	NA	TRBJ2-7	TRBV20-1	many
CASSYQTETYEQYF	TGTGCCAGCAGTTACCAGACGGAAACCTACGAGCAGTACTTC	NA	TRBJ2-7	TRBV6-2/TRBV6-3	NA
CASRAPGGWQFF	TGTGCCAGCAGGGCCCCAGGGGGCTGGCAGTTCTTC	TRBD1	TRBJ2-1	TRBV2	few
CASSPRRTGNYEQYF	TGTGCCAGCAGCCCCCGAAGGACAGGGAACTACGAGCAGTACTTC	TRBD1	TRBJ2-7	TRBV9	NA